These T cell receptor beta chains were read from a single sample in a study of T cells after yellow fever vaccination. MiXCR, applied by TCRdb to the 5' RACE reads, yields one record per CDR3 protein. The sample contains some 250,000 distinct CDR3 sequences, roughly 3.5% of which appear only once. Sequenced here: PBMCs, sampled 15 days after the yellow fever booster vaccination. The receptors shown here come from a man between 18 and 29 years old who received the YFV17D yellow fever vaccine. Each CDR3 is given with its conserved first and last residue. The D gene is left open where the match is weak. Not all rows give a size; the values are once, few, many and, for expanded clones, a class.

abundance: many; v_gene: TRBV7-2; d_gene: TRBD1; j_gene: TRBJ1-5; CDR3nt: TGTGCCAGCAGCACGACAGGGGGCGGTTTTCAGCCCCAGCATTTT; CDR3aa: CASSTTGGGFQPQHF
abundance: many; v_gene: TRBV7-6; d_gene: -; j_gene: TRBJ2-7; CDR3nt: TGTGCCAGCAGCCCGTGGAACTGGACCTACGAGCAGTACTTC; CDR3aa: CASSPWNWTYEQYF
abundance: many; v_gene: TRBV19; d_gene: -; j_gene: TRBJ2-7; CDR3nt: TGTGCCAGTAGTCCAGGTTTCTCCTACGAGCAGTACTTC; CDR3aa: CASSPGFSYEQYF
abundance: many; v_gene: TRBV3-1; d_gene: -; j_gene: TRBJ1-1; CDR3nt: TGTGCCAGCAGCCAAGGGAGTAAGGGAAATCGGATGAACACTGAAGCTTTCTTT; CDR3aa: CASSQGSKGNRMNTEAFF
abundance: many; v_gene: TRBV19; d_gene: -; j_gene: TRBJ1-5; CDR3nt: TGTGCCAGTAGTATTGATAGGGGCAATCAGCCCCAGCATTTT; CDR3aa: CASSIDRGNQPQHF
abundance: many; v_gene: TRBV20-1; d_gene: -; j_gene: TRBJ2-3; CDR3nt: TGCAGTGCTCCAAATGTCGCGGGGCGCACAGATACGCAGTATTTT; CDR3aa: CSAPNVAGRTDTQYF
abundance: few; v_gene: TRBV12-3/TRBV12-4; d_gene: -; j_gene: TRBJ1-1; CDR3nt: TGTGCCAGCAGTTTAAGGGGGGTCACTGAAGCTTTCTTT; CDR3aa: CASSLRGVTEAFF
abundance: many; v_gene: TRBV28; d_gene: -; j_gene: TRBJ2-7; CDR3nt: TGTGCCAGCAGCTCTCCCGGGACCCGGACCTCCTACGAGCAGTACTTC; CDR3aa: CASSSPGTRTSYEQYF
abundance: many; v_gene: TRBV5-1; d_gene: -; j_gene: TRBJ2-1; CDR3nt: TGCGCCAGCAGCTTGGCCTTACGGGGGGCCTACCATGAGCAGTTCTTC; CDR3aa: CASSLALRGAYHEQFF
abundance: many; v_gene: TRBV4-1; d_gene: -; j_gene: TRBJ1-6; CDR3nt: TGCGCCAGCGGAAGTTATAATTCACCCCTCCACTTT; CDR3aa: CASGSYNSPLHF
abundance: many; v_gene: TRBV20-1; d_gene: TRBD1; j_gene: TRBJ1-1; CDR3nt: TGCAGTGCTAGAGATCCCCAGGGGGCGAGAACTGAAGCTTTCTTT; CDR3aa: CSARDPQGARTEAFF
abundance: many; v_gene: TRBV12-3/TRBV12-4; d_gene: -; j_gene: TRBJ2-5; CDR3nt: TGTGCCTCGGGGCAGGTAAACCAAGAGACCCAGTACTTC; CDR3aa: CASGQVNQETQYF
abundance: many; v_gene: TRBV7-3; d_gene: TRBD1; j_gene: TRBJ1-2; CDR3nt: TGTGCCAGCAGCCGGGACAGGGGCTTTGGCTACACCTTC; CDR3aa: CASSRDRGFGYTF
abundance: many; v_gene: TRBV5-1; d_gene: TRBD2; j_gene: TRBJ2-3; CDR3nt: TGCGCCAGCAGCGGCGGACTAGCGGGAGCAGATACGCAGTATTTT; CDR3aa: CASSGGLAGADTQYF
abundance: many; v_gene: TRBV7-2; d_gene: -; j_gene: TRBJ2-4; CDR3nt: TGTGCCAGCAGGGAAACAGGGTTGATTGTCTCTCCGGAGAGAAACATTCAGTACTTC; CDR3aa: CASRETGLIVSPERNIQYF
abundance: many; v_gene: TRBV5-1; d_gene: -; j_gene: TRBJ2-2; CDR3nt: TGCGCCAGCAGCTTGGAACGGGGGCCTCTGACCGGGGAGCTGTTTTTT; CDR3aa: CASSLERGPLTGELFF
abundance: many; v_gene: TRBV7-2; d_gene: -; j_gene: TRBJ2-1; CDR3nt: TGTGCCAGCAGCTCCCCCGTCTATGAGCAGTTCTTC; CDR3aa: CASSSPVYEQFF
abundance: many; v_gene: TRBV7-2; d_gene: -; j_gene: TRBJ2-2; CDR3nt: TGTGCCAGCAGCTTATATGGGGGGGCGACCGGGGAGCTGTTTTTT; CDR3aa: CASSLYGGATGELFF
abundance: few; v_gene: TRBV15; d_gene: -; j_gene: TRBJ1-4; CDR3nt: TGTGCCACCAGCAGAGCCGGGGGGGGCGCAGGTGAAAAACTGTTTTTT; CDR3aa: CATSRAGGGAGEKLFF
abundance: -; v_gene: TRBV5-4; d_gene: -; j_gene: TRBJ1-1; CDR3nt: TGTGCCAGCACCCCCCGGGGGGGCCGGACTGAAGCTTTCTTT; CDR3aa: CASTPRGGRTEAFF
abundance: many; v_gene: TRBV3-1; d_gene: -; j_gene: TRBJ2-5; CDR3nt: TGTGCCAGCAGCCACGGGATCCGGGAGCTCCAAGAGACCCAGTACTTC; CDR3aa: CASSHGIRELQETQYF
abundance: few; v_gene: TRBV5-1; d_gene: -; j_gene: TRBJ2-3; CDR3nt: TGCGCCAGCAGCTTGGCCAAAGGACAGTCTTACACAGATACGCAGTATTTT; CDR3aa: CASSLAKGQSYTDTQYF
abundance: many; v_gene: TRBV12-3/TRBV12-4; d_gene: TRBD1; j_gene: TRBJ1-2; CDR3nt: TGTGCCAGCAGTCCCGGACAGGGGTTCGGTAACTATGGCTACACCTTC; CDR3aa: CASSPGQGFGNYGYTF
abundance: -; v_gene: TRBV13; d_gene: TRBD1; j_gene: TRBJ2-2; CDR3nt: TGTGCCAGCAGCCCTCCCCATGGGACAGGGTCGACCGGGGAGCTGTTTTTT; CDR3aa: CASSPPHGTGSTGELFF
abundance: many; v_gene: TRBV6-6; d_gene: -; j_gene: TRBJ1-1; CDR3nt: TGTGCCAGCAGTCCTTGGGTCCCAGGGGAGAGGACTGAAGCTTTCTTT; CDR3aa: CASSPWVPGERTEAFF
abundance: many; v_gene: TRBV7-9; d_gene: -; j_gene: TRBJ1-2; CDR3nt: TGTGCCAGCAGCTTAGTATGGGGAGAAGCTAACTATGGCTACACCTTC; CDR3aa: CASSLVWGEANYGYTF
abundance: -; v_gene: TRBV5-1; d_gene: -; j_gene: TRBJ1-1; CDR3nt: TGCGCCAGCAGCAATATTCAGGGGAGCGCTGAAGCTTTCTTT; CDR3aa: CASSNIQGSAEAFF
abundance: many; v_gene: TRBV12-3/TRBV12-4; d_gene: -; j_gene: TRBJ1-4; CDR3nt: TGTGCCTCAAAACGGGGGGCTAATGAAAAACTGTTTTTT; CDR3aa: CASKRGANEKLFF
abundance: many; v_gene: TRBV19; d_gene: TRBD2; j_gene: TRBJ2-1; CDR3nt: TGTGCCAGTAGTTCCCTCGGACTAGCCTACAATGAGCAGTTCTTC; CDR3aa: CASSSLGLAYNEQFF
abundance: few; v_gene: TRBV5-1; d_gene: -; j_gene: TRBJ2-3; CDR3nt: TGCGCCAGCAGCTCGTACAGGTCTGGCACAGATACGCAGTATTTT; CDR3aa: CASSSYRSGTDTQYF
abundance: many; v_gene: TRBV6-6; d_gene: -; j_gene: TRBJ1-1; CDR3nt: TGTGCCAGCAAACTACACTCGACAAGGGCCCCGACCATGAACACTGAAGCTTTCTTT; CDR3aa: CASKLHSTRAPTMNTEAFF
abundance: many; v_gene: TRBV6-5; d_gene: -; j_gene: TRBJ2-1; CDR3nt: TGTGCCAGCAGCCAGGGTTATGAGCAGTTCTTC; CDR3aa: CASSQGYEQFF
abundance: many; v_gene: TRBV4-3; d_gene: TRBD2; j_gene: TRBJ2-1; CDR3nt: TGCGCCAGCAGCCACTGGACTAGCGGGGGAAACGATGAGCAGTTCTTC; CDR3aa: CASSHWTSGGNDEQFF
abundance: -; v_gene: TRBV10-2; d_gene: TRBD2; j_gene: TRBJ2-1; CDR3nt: TGCGCCAGCAGTTCCTTAGCGCGGGAGAGACTCTACAATGAGCAGTTCTTC; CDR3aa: CASSSLARERLYNEQFF
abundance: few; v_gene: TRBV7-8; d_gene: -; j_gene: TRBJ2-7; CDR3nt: TGTGCCAGCAGCTTAGATCATAGCGCTACTTTCTCCTACGAGCAGTACTTC; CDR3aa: CASSLDHSATFSYEQYF
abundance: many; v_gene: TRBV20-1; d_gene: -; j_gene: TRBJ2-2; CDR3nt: TGCAGTGCCGCCCTCAGGAACACCGGGGAGCTGTTTTTT; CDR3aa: CSAALRNTGELFF
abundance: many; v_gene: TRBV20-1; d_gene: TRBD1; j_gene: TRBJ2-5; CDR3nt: TGCAGTGTCGGACAGGGGGCAAGCCAGTACTTC; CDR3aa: CSVGQGASQYF
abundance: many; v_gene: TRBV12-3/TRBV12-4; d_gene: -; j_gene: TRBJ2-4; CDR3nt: TGTGCCAGCAGCCAGGGGACGAAGCCGTCGGTGGGATCCAAAAACATTCAGTACTTC; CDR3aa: CASSQGTKPSVGSKNIQYF
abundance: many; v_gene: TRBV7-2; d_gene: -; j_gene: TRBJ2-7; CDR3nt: TGTGCCAGCACCGTCCGAGAAGGCGCGTTCTACGAGCAGTACTTC; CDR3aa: CASTVREGAFYEQYF
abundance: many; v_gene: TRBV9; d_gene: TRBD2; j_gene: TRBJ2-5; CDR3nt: TGTGCCAGCAGCGTATCCAGCGGGGGTGCTCAAGAGACCCAGTACTTC; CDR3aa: CASSVSSGGAQETQYF
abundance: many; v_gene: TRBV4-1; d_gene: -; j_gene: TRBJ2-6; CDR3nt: TGCGCCAGCAGCCAAACGGTTACCCTCTCTGGGGCCAACGTCCTGACTTTC; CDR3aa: CASSQTVTLSGANVLTF